These T cell receptor beta chains were read from a single sample in a study of early T cells in non-severe SARS-CoV-2 infection. A single record per CDR3 protein comes from TCRdb applying MiXCR to the 5' RACE reads. The sample shows approximately 64,000 distinct CDR3 sequences, 20% to 25% of them seen only once. The specimen was whole blood, collected at baseline. The receptors derive from an adult who was a healthcare worker with PCR-confirmed SARS-CoV-2 infection or an uninfected control (not recorded which). The CDR3 runs from the conserved cysteine through the conserved F or W. The D gene is left open where the match is weak. The size entry is marked missing in some rows and otherwise reads once, few, many or a size class.

d_call clone_size j_call v_call cdr3_nt cdr3_aa
. few TRBJ2-3 TRBV25-1 TGTGCCAGCAGGTCCGGGACATATAGCACAGATACGCAGTATTTT CASRSGTYSTDTQYF
TRBD1 . TRBJ2-7 TRBV4-1 TGCGCCAGCAGCCCGGGACAGGGCGACGCCGTATCCTACGAGCAGTACTTC CASSPGQGDAVSYEQYF
. few TRBJ2-1 TRBV5-4 TGTGCCAGCAGCGACGGCACTCTCTACAATGAGCAGTTCTTC CASSDGTLYNEQFF
. few TRBJ2-5 TRBV5-1 TGCGCCAGCAGCTTGGACGGGGAAGAGACCCAGTACTTC CASSLDGEETQYF
TRBD2 few TRBJ2-2 TRBV2 TGTGCCAGCAAACTAGCGGGGGGCCCGATCACCGGGGAGCTGTTTTTT CASKLAGGPITGELFF
TRBD1 few TRBJ1-1 TRBV7-9 TGTGCCAGCGTCTCACAGGGGGGCCACTCTGAAGCTTTCTTT CASVSQGGHSEAFF
TRBD2 few TRBJ2-5 TRBV5-1 TGCGCCAGCAGCAGGACCCCTAGCGGGGGGGAGGAGACCCAGTACTTC CASSRTPSGGEETQYF
TRBD1 few TRBJ1-1 TRBV6-1 TGTGCCAGCAGTCGAAGACAGGGCCAGAACACTGAAGCTTTCTTT CASSRRQGQNTEAFF
. few TRBJ2-3 TRBV7-8 TGTGCCAGCAGCCCAAAAAGGGGCGTGGGAACAGATACGCAGTATTTT CASSPKRGVGTDTQYF
. . TRBJ1-6 TRBV12-3/TRBV12-4 TGTGCCAGCAGTTTCGGAGGGACCCTCCACTTT CASSFGGTLHF
. . TRBJ2-1 TRBV6-1 TGTGCCAGCAGTGAAGGGGGCAGGGTCTATGAGCAGTTCTTC CASSEGGRVYEQFF
. few TRBJ2-2 TRBV6-1 TGTGCCAGCAGTGCTGGGACGGGAATCACCGGGGAGCTGTTTTTT CASSAGTGITGELFF
. . TRBJ1-1 TRBV5-1 TGCGCCAGCAGCTTGGAGAGGGGACATGGCACTGAAGCTTTCTTT CASSLERGHGTEAFF
. . TRBJ1-1 TRBV5-1 TGCGCCAGCAGCAATGGTGCGACCTTGAACACTGAAGCTTTCTTT CASSNGATLNTEAFF
TRBD1 . TRBJ1-2 TRBV10-1 TGCGCCAGCAGTGATCCAGGGGGCTCTGATGGCTACACCTTC CASSDPGGSDGYTF
. few TRBJ2-3 TRBV5-5 TGTGCCAGCAGCTCTCTACACCCCCAAGCCGCAGATACGCAGTATTTT CASSSLHPQAADTQYF
TRBD2 few TRBJ2-1 TRBV14 TGTGCCAGCAGCTTTCGACTAGCGGGGACGAATGAGCAGTTCTTC CASSFRLAGTNEQFF
TRBD1 many TRBJ2-5 TRBV20-1 TGCAGTGCAACAGACAGGGATGAGACCCAGTACTTC CSATDRDETQYF
TRBD2 few TRBJ2-3 TRBV4-1 TGCGCCAGCAGCCCCTTAGCGGGGGGGCGAGATACGCAGTATTTT CASSPLAGGRDTQYF
. few TRBJ2-7 TRBV5-1 TGCGCCAGCAGCTTTGACTCCTACGAGCAGTACTTC CASSFDSYEQYF
. . TRBJ2-7 TRBV12-3/TRBV12-4 TGTGCCAGCAGCCCCGCCGGGGGAAAGCAGTACTTC CASSPAGGKQYF
. . TRBJ2-3 TRBV5-1 TGCGCCAGCAGCGAAGGGGATACGCAGTATTTT CASSEGDTQYF
TRBD2 . TRBJ2-1 TRBV2 TGTGCCAGCAGTGAAAGGAGGACTAGCTACAATGAGCAGTTCTTC CASSERRTSYNEQFF
. . TRBJ1-1 TRBV7-9 TGTGCCAGCAGCTTAGGGGGCAGTCTGAACACTGAAGCTTTCTTT CASSLGGSLNTEAFF
TRBD1 . TRBJ1-4 TRBV10-3 TGTGCCAGCGCCGGGACAGGGGATGAAAAACTGTTTTTT CASAGTGDEKLFF
TRBD1 few TRBJ2-7 TRBV2 TGTGCCAGCAGTGGGGACAGGCACGAGCAGTACTTC CASSGDRHEQYF